Presented here are 10 T cell receptor beta chains from one specimen sequenced in a study of T cells after yellow fever vaccination. From the 5' RACE reads, TCRdb called clonotypes with MiXCR, one entry per CDR3 protein. The sample lists about 210,000 distinct CDR3 sequences; over 6.5% were seen once. The specimen was CD4+ T cells sorted from PBMCs, collected on the day of the yellow fever booster vaccination. These receptors were collected from a man in his thirties or forties who received the YFV17D yellow fever vaccine.

A remark on this clonotype: A much larger clone lies one base from this, so it may be a read error. This chain joins TRBV11-3 and TRBJ2-2; D unclear. This CDR3 spans 14 amino acids. Germline V lookup: CDR1 SGHNT, CDR2 YENEEA. The V end was cut by 6 bases, the J end by 6 bases, with 14 bases between. Here the CDR3 DNA reads TGTGCCAGCAGAGAATCAGTAGCCTCCGGGGAGCTGTTTTTT. Its translation: CASRESVASGELFF.

The chain recombines TRBV29-1 with TRBJ2-3, with D perhaps given as TRBD1 or TRBD2 (6 bases each). The CDR3 covers 15 residues. The V gene lost 4 bases and the J gene lost 5 bases, with 19 bases spanning the gap. The germline V gene encodes CDR1 SQVTM and CDR2 ANQGSEA. The CDR3 here is CSVAGEGGYVDTQYF. DNA for the CDR3: TGCAGCGTTGCGGGCGAGGGGGGATACGTAGATACGCAGTATTTT.

There are many counts of this clonotype. The chain links TRBV29-1 to TRBJ2-1; D ambiguous. Trimming shortened V by 3 bases and J by 5 bases, and 14 bases separated the two germline ends. The CDR3 runs to 14 residues. Germline CDR1 is SQVTM and CDR2 is ANQGSEA. Here the CDR3 DNA reads TGCAGCGTTGAGGGATCTTCGACCCACAATGAGCAGTTCTTC. Translation: CSVEGSSTHNEQFF.

This clonotype was observed a few times. The chain links TRBV18 to TRBJ1-1, with D unresolved. This CDR3 has 14 amino acids. CDR1 and CDR2 (germline): KGHSH, LQKENI. The V end lost 3 bases, the J end lost 7 bases, and 15 bases lay between the germline ends. The CDR3 is CASSPGFLGNEAFF. The CDR3 DNA reads TGTGCCAGCTCACCTGGGTTTTTGGGGAATGAAGCTTTCTTT.

There are many counts of this clonotype. The chain employs TRBV7-8 and TRBJ2-1, with TRBD2 matching 7 bases. The CDR3 runs 16 residues. The germline V gene has CDR1 SGHVS and CDR2 FQNEAQ. V shed 1 base, J shed 4 bases, and the junction held 7 bases outside the gene matches. The CDR3 protein is CASSLVGSGQYNEQFF. CDR3 coding DNA: TGTGCCAGCAGCTTAGTTGGTAGCGGGCAATACAATGAGCAGTTCTTC.

In this sample, this clonotype turned up many times. The rearrangement uses TRBV10-3 and TRBJ2-3; no clear D. CDR3 length: 13 residues. The V gene's germline CDR1 is ENHRY and CDR2 SYGVKD. V was shortened by 10 bases and J by 0 bases, with 11 bases between the two germline ends. The CDR3 protein is CATQSGSTDTQYF. The CDR3, as DNA: TGTGCCACCCAGAGTGGGAGCACAGATACGCAGTATTTT.

This clonotype was seen a handful of times. This chain links TRBV11-2 with TRBJ2-7; no firm D call. Germline V gene lookup returns CDR1 SGHAT and CDR2 FQNNGV. The CDR3 sequence is 15 residues long. V lost 0 bases, J lost 2 bases, and 11 bases lay in between. CDR3 amino acids: CASSLEAGTTYEQYF. CDR3 coding DNA: TGTGCCAGCAGCTTAGAGGCAGGTACCACCTACGAGCAGTACTTC.

This clonotype was recorded at least ten times. The chain is built from TRBV18 and TRBJ2-1; TRBD2 aligns across 7 bases. Losses at the gene ends were 3 bases for V and 2 bases for J; bases not matched to a gene: 1. The CDR3 is 14 residues long. Looked up from germline, CDR1 is KGHSH and CDR2 is LQKENI. CDR3 loop: CASSPGLPYNEQFF. The CDR3, as DNA: TGTGCCAGCTCACCGGGACTACCCTACAATGAGCAGTTCTTC.

V is TRBV5-6 and J is TRBJ2-5, with D tentatively TRBD1 (6 bases). This CDR3 contains 15 residues. Germline CDR1 reads SGHDT; CDR2 reads YYEEEE. Trimming removed 6 bases from V and 5 bases from J, with 20 bases in between. The CDR3 protein is CASTQARGTGETQYF. DNA for the CDR3: TGTGCCAGCACCCAGGCCAGGGGAACGGGGGAGACCCAGTACTTC.

The table lists this clonotype with many counts. The rearrangement joins TRBV5-1 to TRBJ2-3, with 8 nucleotides matching TRBD1. Losses at the gene ends were 0 bases for V and 0 bases for J; bases not matched to a gene: 0. The CDR3 contains 15 residues. Germline V CDR1 and CDR2: SGHRS, YFSETQ. CDR3 DNA: TGCGCCAGCAGCTTGGGGGACAGGAGCACAGATACGCAGTATTTT. The encoded protein is CASSLGDRSTDTQYF.